Listed below are T cell receptor beta chains from one sample, sequenced in a study of blood T cell repertoires in COVID-19. Clones were read by immunoSEQ multiplex PCR, and TCRdb kept only the in-frame ones, dropping some. The table includes some 320,000 clones, approximately 91% detected once. The material sequenced was PBMCs or T cells enriched from blood (not recorded which). All receptors derive from a man aged 55 to 70 who had recovered from COVID-19. CDR3s include the opening cysteine and the closing phenylalanine or tryptophan. The D gene is left open where the match is weak. Size values are once, few and many counts, or a class for expanded clones, and some rows have none.

V	J	D	size	CDR3	DNA
TRBV18	TRBJ1-6	-	few	CASSPETFNSPLHF	TGTGCCAGCTCACCAGAGACATTTAATTCACCCCTCCACTTT
TRBV19	TRBJ2-2	-	-	CASSKPFPGELFF	TGTGCCAGTAGTAAGCCCTTCCCCGGGGAGCTGTTTTTT
TRBV27	TRBJ1-6	-	-	CASSTHRVSNSPLHF	TGTGCCAGCAGTACCCACAGGGTATCAAATTCACCCCTCCACTTT
TRBV30	TRBJ2-1	TRBD2	-	CAWIDGLAGAASNEQFF	TGTGCCTGGATTGATGGACTAGCGGGAGCCGCGTCGAATGAGCAGTTCTTC
TRBV28	TRBJ1-2	-	-	CASSPWAYYGYTF	TGTGCCAGCAGTCCCTGGGCATACTATGGCTACACCTTC
TRBV3-1/TRBV3-2	TRBJ1-5	-	-	CASSQEAGNQPQHF	TGTGCCAGCAGCCAAGAGGCGGGGAATCAGCCCCAGCATTTT
TRBV6-5	TRBJ2-1	-	-	CASSYGRGWDNEQFF	TGTGCCAGCAGTTATGGGCGGGGCTGGGACAATGAGCAGTTCTTC
TRBV3-1/TRBV3-2	TRBJ2-1	-	-	CASSQVDMVWFF	TGTGCCAGCAGCCAAGTCGACATGGTTTGGTTCTTC
TRBV15	TRBJ2-5	TRBD2	-	CATSRELAGTPSQYF	TGTGCCACCAGCAGAGAACTAGCGGGAACTCCGTCCCAGTACTTC
TRBV19	TRBJ1-1	TRBD1	-	CASSRTGANTEAFF	TGTGCCAGTAGTCGGACAGGGGCGAACACTGAAGCTTTCTTT
TRBV7-9	TRBJ2-7	-	once	CASSLIEGYEQYF	TGTGCCAGCAGCCTCATAGAGGGTTACGAGCAGTACTTC
TRBV12-3/TRBV12-4	TRBJ1-3	-	-	CASRASAGNTIYF	TGTGCCAGCAGAGCAAGTGCTGGAAACACCATATATTTT
TRBV18	TRBJ1-3	TRBD1	once	CASSPGQDNTIYF	TGTGCCAGCTCACCGGGACAGGACAACACCATATATTTT
TRBV10-2	TRBJ1-1	TRBD1	-	CASRQQGQGGTEAFF	TGCGCCAGCAGACAACAGGGACAGGGGGGCACTGAAGCTTTCTTT
TRBV6-5	TRBJ1-2	TRBD1	-	CASRPGTGPYGYTF	TGTGCCAGCAGACCCGGGACAGGGCCCTATGGCTACACCTTC
TRBV9	TRBJ2-3	TRBD2	-	CASSAAIRTSGRTDTQYF	TGTGCCAGCAGCGCAGCAATAAGGACTAGCGGGAGAACAGATACGCAGTATTTT
TRBV24-1	TRBJ2-7	-	-	CATSDGQSSYEQYF	TGTGCCACCAGTGATGGGCAGAGCTCCTACGAGCAGTACTTC
TRBV19	TRBJ1-1	-	-	CASRRGEVNTEAFF	TGTGCCAGTCGCCGCGGCGAGGTGAACACTGAAGCTTTCTTT
TRBV5-4	TRBJ2-5	-	-	CASSMDLRGQYF	TGTGCCAGCAGCATGGACCTCCGGGGCCAGTACTTC
TRBV11-1	TRBJ1-1	-	-	CASSLASAGATEAFF	TGTGCCAGCAGCTTAGCGAGCGCGGGGGCGACTGAAGCTTTCTTT
TRBV18	TRBJ2-3	TRBD1	-	CASSPRTGFGDTQYF	TGTGCCAGCTCACCAAGGACAGGGTTCGGAGATACGCAGTATTTT
TRBV3-1/TRBV3-2	TRBJ2-7	TRBD2	-	CASSQSGLAGDPDEQYF	TGTGCCAGCAGCCAAAGCGGACTAGCGGGAGATCCCGACGAGCAGTACTTC
TRBV18	TRBJ2-2	-	-	CASSPLPSTGELFF	TGTGCCAGCTCACCACTCCCGAGCACCGGGGAGCTGTTTTTT
TRBV21-1	TRBJ1-5	-	-	CASRGDSSSNQPQHF	TGTGCCAGCAGAGGGGACAGTTCGAGCAATCAGCCCCAGCATTTT
TRBV9	TRBJ2-4	-	-	CASSVGTDPLAKNIQYF	TGTGCCAGCAGCGTAGGGACAGACCCCTTAGCCAAAAACATTCAGTACTTC
TRBV27	TRBJ2-5	TRBD1	-	CASSLHRGQETQYF	TGTGCCAGCAGTTTACACAGGGGGCAAGAGACCCAGTACTTC
TRBV10-3	TRBJ2-1	TRBD1	-	CAISTGGMLGEQFF	TGTGCCATCAGTACAGGGGGCATGCTGGGTGAGCAGTTCTTC
TRBV6-5	TRBJ2-4	-	-	CASSYSKPGRGIQYF	TGTGCCAGCAGTTACTCGAAGCCGGGGCGGGGCATTCAGTACTTC
TRBV28	TRBJ2-7	TRBD2	-	CASSLAAGGTYEQYF	TGTGCCAGCAGCCTCGCGGCGGGAGGAACCTACGAGCAGTACTTC
TRBV19	TRBJ1-2	-	-	CASSVPQKRFGGYTF	TGTGCCAGTAGTGTTCCTCAGAAGAGGTTCGGTGGCTACACCTTC
TRBV28	TRBJ2-7	TRBD1	-	CASSLQGVEQYF	TGTGCCAGCAGTTTGCAGGGGGTGGAGCAGTACTTC
TRBV7-2	TRBJ2-5	TRBD1	-	CASSLAGTGGETQYF	TGTGCCAGCAGCTTAGCCGGGACAGGGGGAGAGACCCAGTACTTC
TRBV19	TRBJ1-2	-	few	CASSIPQVLGYTF	TGTGCCAGTAGTATCCCACAGGTTCTTGGCTACACCTTC
TRBV4-2	TRBJ2-1	TRBD2	-	CASSQDGGLAAYNEQFF	TGTGCCAGCAGCCAAGATGGGGGACTAGCGGCCTACAATGAGCAGTTCTTC
TRBV5-6	TRBJ1-2	TRBD1	-	CASRYTSGGNYGYTF	TGTGCCAGCAGGTACACTTCAGGGGGCAACTATGGCTACACCTTC
TRBV7-9	TRBJ1-1	-	-	CASSFSGTEAFF	TGTGCCAGCAGCTTTTCGGGCACTGAAGCTTTCTTT
TRBV19	TRBJ2-5	-	-	CASSGPRGETQYF	TGTGCCAGTAGCGGACCCCGGGGGGAGACCCAGTACTTC